A single sample is the source of the 31 T cell receptor beta chains below, sequenced in a study of CD8 T cells in ankylosing spondylitis (dated by TCRdb to about 2017). On the study overall, not on this receptor specifically: Blood from ankylosing spondylitis patients appeared to be characterized by a TCR beta motif composed of about 8 highly homologous amino acid variants.

Library prep was done by 5' RACE. Instrument on record: Illumina HiSeq 2500. TCRdb trimmed the raw reads at Q25, called clones with MiXCR and kept productive beta chains. Each record represents a unique CDR3 protein, reported with the most common genes and DNA among its rows. The sample table contains roughly 440,000 distinct CDR3 sequences; only one count was recorded for approximately 17% of them. Together, the top ten hold over 1% of the sample. Antigens of these TCRs are unknown. The sample taken for sequencing was blood, either unsorted or a sorted T cell fraction (not recorded which). The source is a male donor with ankylosing spondylitis.

This clonotype came up a few times. CDR3 in DNA: TGTGCCAGCAGTTACTCGACGGGGGGCGCGCGAGGTGGCTACACCTTC. Protein: CASSYSTGGARGGYTF. The genes are TRBV6-5 and TRBJ1-2, with D maybe TRBD1 (6 bases). This CDR3 spans 16 amino acids. The V end lost 0 bases, the J end lost 7 bases, and 18 bases lay between the germline ends. In germline, CDR1 is MNHEY, CDR2 SVGAGI.

This chain connects TRBV11-2 to TRBJ1-2; D remains ambiguous. The CDR3 runs to 13 residues. Germline-derived CDR1 and CDR2 are SGHAT and FQNNGV. The ends were cut back, 0 bases at V and 2 bases at J, with 4 bases in the middle. CDR3 loop: CASSLDENYGYTF. DNA for the CDR3: TGTGCCAGCAGCTTAGATGAGAACTATGGCTACACCTTC.

This clonotype appeared a few times. The rearrangement links TRBV7-2 to TRBJ2-3; TRBD1 aligns across 8 bases. The junction had 10 bases not matched to a gene; V was cut back by 1 base and J by 4 bases. Germline CDR1 SGHTA, CDR2 FQGNSA. CDR3 length: 17 amino acids. The CDR3 DNA reads TGTGCCAGCAGCTTAGTGGGATCAGGGGGCAGCGCAGATACGCAGTATTTT. Translated: CASSLVGSGGSADTQYF.

The chain carries TRBV10-3 and TRBJ2-3; the D is unclear. Germline-derived CDR1 and CDR2 are ENHRY and SYGVKD. This CDR3 has 12 amino acids. Trimming took 4 bases from V and 6 from J, leaving 8 bases between them. The CDR3 region has the DNA TGTGCCATCAGTGTAAGGGTTGATACGCAGTATTTT. Translated, it gives CAISVRVDTQYF.

This clonotype was seen repeatedly, ten times or more. The chain uses TRBV12-3 or TRBV12-4 and TRBJ2-6; no firm D call. The CDR3 contains 15 residues. Deletions cut 3 bases from V and 0 bases from J, with 6 bases between. CDR3 DNA sequence: TGTGCCAGCAGTTTCCTTAGCTCTGGGGCCAACGTCCTGACTTTC. Its translation: CASSFLSSGANVLTF.

This clonotype was picked up many times. This chain connects TRBV5-1 to TRBJ2-1; 8 bases match TRBD1. V lost 0 bases, J lost 5 bases, and 4 bases stayed unmatched. The CDR3 runs to 15 residues. Germline CDR1 SGHRS, CDR2 YFSETQ. The CDR3 sequence: CASSLDGQGNNEQFF. CDR3 sequence (DNA): TGCGCCAGCAGCTTGGACGGACAGGGCAACAATGAGCAGTTCTTC.

The chain uses TRBV6-2 or TRBV6-3 and TRBJ1-1; 10 bases are a match to TRBD1. The CDR3 spans 15 residues. V lost 5 bases and J lost 4; bases outside the gene matches: 7. From germline, CDR1 is MNHEY and CDR2 SVGEGT. CDR3 bases: TGTGCCAGCAGTATCCCTCGGACAGGGGGCACTGAAGCTTTCTTT. As protein: CASSIPRTGGTEAFF.

The DNA for the CDR3 is TGCGCCAGCAGCTTGCAGCCAGCGGGGGACTACAATGAGCAGTTCTTC. Residues: CASSLQPAGDYNEQFF. The V call is TRBV5-1, the J call TRBJ2-1, with TRBD2 matching 8 bases. V lost 1 base and J lost 3; bases outside the gene matches: 6. In germline, CDR1 is SGHRS, CDR2 YFSETQ. This CDR3 is built from 16 residues.

J is TRBJ2-5 and V is TRBV5-1, with 7 nucleotides matching TRBD1. The CDR3 totals 14 residues. Losses at the gene ends were 0 bases for V and 4 bases for J; bases not matched to a gene: 3. Germline CDR1 is SGHRS and CDR2 is YFSETQ. The CDR3 region has the DNA TGCGCCAGCAGCTTGGAAGGGGGCGGAGAGACCCAGTACTTC. As protein: CASSLEGGGETQYF.

The chain uses TRBV7-2 and TRBJ2-2; 7 bases match TRBD2. Germline loops: CDR1 SGHTA, CDR2 FQGNSA. CDR3 length: 14 amino acids. J gave up 6 bases and V 6 bases, and 7 bases lay outside the gene matches. The CDR3 region has the DNA TGTGCCAGCAGGGCGCCTCGGGGGGCCGGGGAGCTGTTTTTT. It codes for CASRAPRGAGELFF.

Points on this clonotype: Germline and junction disagree at one end, which may indicate a read error. This chain connects TRBV20-1 to TRBJ2-5, with a weak D call TRBD2 (6 bases). The CDR3 loop spans 14 amino acids. Per the germline V gene, CDR1 is DFQATT and CDR2 is SNEGSKA (reference sequence). The DNA of the CDR3 is TGCAGTGCTAGGGACACCGGGACTCAAGGGACCCAGTACTTC. Its protein product is CSARDTGTQGTQYF.

The rearrangement links TRBV3-1 to TRBJ2-7; tentatively, D is TRBD1 (6 bases). The CDR3 contains 14 residues. Trimming left V 5 bases short and J 2 bases short, with 13 bases between. Germline V lookup: CDR1 LGHDT, CDR2 YNNKEL (reference sequence). The CDR3 sequence: CASSARTVTYEQYF. The CDR3 nucleotides are TGTGCCAGCAGCGCTCGGACAGTGACCTACGAGCAGTACTTC.

There are a few counts of this clonotype. V and J are TRBV20-1 and TRBJ2-1, with 9 bases fitting TRBD2. Trimming at V came to 1 base and at J to 7 bases, leaving 8 bases not matched to a gene. This CDR3 spans 15 amino acids. Germline V CDR1 and CDR2: DFQATT, SNEGSKA (reference sequence). DNA of the CDR3: TGCAGTGCTAGAGTTCCTGGACTAGCGAGGAATGAGCAGTTCTTC. It codes for CSARVPGLARNEQFF.

This clonotype was counted at least ten times. This chain links TRBV9 with TRBJ2-3, with D unresolved. There are 13 residues in the CDR3. Trimming shortened V by 0 bases and J by 5 bases, and 7 bases separated the two germline ends. Germline CDR1 and CDR2: SGDLS and YYNGEE. CDR3 sequence reads: CASSVGPGDTQYF. CDR3 nucleotides: TGTGCCAGCAGCGTAGGCCCCGGAGATACGCAGTATTTT.

This clonotype was observed a handful of times. This sequence joins TRBV24-1 and TRBJ2-2; weak D call: TRBD2 (6 bases). Between the trimmed V and J ends, which lost 7 bases and 0 bases, there was a span of 8 bases. The CDR3 totals 14 residues. Germline V gene data show CDR1 as KGHDR and CDR2 as SFDVKD. The CDR3 DNA reads TGTGCCACCAGGGCGGGAACGAACACCGGGGAGCTGTTTTTT. Translating gives CATRAGTNTGELFF.

The chain links TRBV6-5 to TRBJ1-6; D unclear. V lost 0 bases and J 4 bases, leaving 7 bases between the germline ends. The V gene's germline CDR1 is MNHEY and CDR2 SVGAGI. The CDR3 runs 15 residues. DNA for the CDR3: TGTGCCAGCAGTTACTCGGGCGGGTATAATTCACCCCTCCACTTT. As protein: CASSYSGGYNSPLHF.

The chain links TRBV10-2 to TRBJ2-1; weak D call: TRBD2 (5 bases). The V end lost 8 bases, the J end lost 4 bases, and 9 bases lay between the germline ends. The length of the CDR3 is 12 residues. Germline V gives CDR1 WSHSY, CDR2 SAAADI. This chain's CDR3 is CASASGYNEQFF. CDR3 sequence (DNA): TGCGCCAGCGCCTCGGGATACAATGAGCAGTTCTTC.

Only a few counts were recorded for this clonotype. The chain links TRBV7-2 to TRBJ2-1, with 12 bases fitting TRBD2. The CDR3 sequence is 17 residues long. CDR1 and CDR2 from the germline V gene are SGHTA and FQGNSA. J was trimmed by 5 bases and V by 2 bases; bases with no gene match: 7. The CDR3 DNA reads TGTGCCAGCAGCTTATCTCTAGCGGGGGGGGCGAACAATGAGCAGTTCTTC. This codes for CASSLSLAGGANNEQFF.

The table lists this clonotype with many counts. This sequence joins TRBV12-3 or TRBV12-4 and TRBJ2-3; TRBD2 is a possible D gene (6 bases). With 1 base removed from V and 3 bases from J, the gap between germline ends came to 8 bases. The CDR3 has 14 amino acids. The CDR3 nucleotides read TGTGCCAGCAGTTTAGGCGGGAAGACAGATACGCAGTATTTT. Translated, it gives CASSLGGKTDTQYF.

This clonotype was counted a few times. It may be a read error: a sequence one base away is much more abundant. This chain uses TRBV7-8 with TRBJ2-3; D unresolved. The ends were cut back, 5 bases at V and 7 bases at J, with 16 bases in the middle. The CDR3 runs 14 residues. Germline V lookup: CDR1 SGHVS, CDR2 FQNEAQ. The CDR3, as DNA: TGTGCCAGCAGCCCCGGCAGGTTTAGGAATACGCAGTATTTT. This sequence encodes CASSPGRFRNTQYF. Filled out from reference TRBV7-8 and TRBJ2-3, the complete variable domain reads GAGVSQSPRYKVAKRGQDVALRCDPISGHVSLFWYQQALGQGPEFLTYFQNEAQLDKSGLPSDRFFAERPEGSVSTLKIQRTQQEDSAVYLCASSPGRFRNTQYFGPGTRLTVL.

The V gene is TRBV20-1, the J gene TRBJ1-5; D remains unclear. Trimming left V 6 bases short and J 7 bases short, with 7 bases between. This CDR3 spans 10 amino acids. From germline, CDR1 is DFQATT and CDR2 SNEGSKA (reference sequence). The CDR3 bases are TGCAGTGCCGGGGAGCAGCCCCAGCATTTT. Its protein is CSAGEQPQHF.

The chain couples TRBV21-1 to TRBJ2-1; the D call of TRBD1 is as the table states it, not checked on the DNA. TRBV21-1 is a known pseudogene. The CDR3 covers 16 residues. The CDR3 here is CASSGTGQVRFHEQFF. The CDR3 nucleotides are TGTGCCAGCAGCGGTACCGGACAGGTCAGATTCCATGAGCAGTTCTTC.

This clonotype was recorded only once. The chain uses TRBV10-3 and TRBJ2-1; TRBD2 matches 7 bases. This CDR3 region has 13 residues. Germline CDR1 is ENHRY and CDR2 is SYGVKD. V gave up 10 bases and J gave up 5 bases; unmatched junction bases: 8. Written as DNA, the CDR3 is TGTGCCACACGTCAGGCGGGAGACAATGAGCAGTTCTTC. Protein sequence: CATRQAGDNEQFF.

The chain is built from TRBV12-3 or TRBV12-4 and TRBJ1-3; D is possibly TRBD1 (5 bases). The CDR3 covers 14 residues. The V and J ends lost 6 bases and 0 bases respectively, with 9 bases between them. CDR3 DNA sequence: TGTGCCAGCAGGCCGACAGTCTCTGGAAACACCATATATTTT. This codes for CASRPTVSGNTIYF.

The CDR3: CSARDTKNIQYF. Here the CDR3 DNA reads TGCAGTGCCCGGGATACCAAAAACATTCAGTACTTC. The V and J genes are TRBV20-1 and TRBJ2-4; weak D call: TRBD2 (5 bases). Germline values: CDR1 DFQATT, CDR2 SNEGSKA (reference sequence). V was clipped by 6 bases and J by 2 bases, with 8 bases between them. CDR3 size: 12 residues.

This clonotype came up a few times. V usage is TRBV6-1 and J usage is TRBJ1-2; 7 bases align to TRBD1. Germline assignment: CDR1 MNHNS and CDR2 SASEGT. The CDR3 is 12 residues long. The J segment lost 8 bases and the V segment lost 7 bases, leaving 7 bases of the junction unmatched. In DNA form, the CDR3 reads TGTGCCAGCACTCGGGACAGTTACGGCTACACCTTC. Translation: CASTRDSYGYTF.

This clonotype has at least ten counts. The chain joins TRBV10-3 to TRBJ2-1; possibly TRBD1 or TRBD2 for D (7 bases each). Deletions cut 10 bases from V and 9 bases from J, with 19 bases between. The V gene's germline CDR1 is ENHRY and CDR2 SYGVKD. CDR3 size: 13 residues. CDR3 sequence: CATQGGGQAEQFF. The CDR3 coding sequence is TGTGCCACCCAGGGGGGGGGGCAGGCTGAGCAGTTCTTC.

The chain couples TRBV28 to TRBJ1-1; the D gene is possibly TRBD1 (5 bases). V was pared by 5 bases and J by 8 bases, with 18 bases between. This CDR3 is built from 14 residues. The V gene's germline CDR1 is MDHEN and CDR2 SYDVKM. CDR3: CASSGAGSLDEAFF. As DNA, the CDR3 is TGTGCCAGCAGTGGGGCAGGGTCCCTCGACGAAGCTTTCTTT.

The rearrangement joins TRBV6-1 to TRBJ2-2; TRBD2 is a possible D gene (7 bases). With 10 bases removed from V and 9 bases from J, the gap between germline ends came to 18 bases. Germline loops: CDR1 MNHNS, CDR2 SASEGT. The CDR3 is made up of 13 amino acids. Here the CDR3 DNA reads TGTGCCACCGGGGGGCTATTCATGAGGGAGCTGTTTTTT. This translates into CATGGLFMRELFF.

Only a few counts were recorded for this clonotype. The rearrangement uses TRBV7-2 and TRBJ1-2; 8 bases are a match to TRBD1. This CDR3 spans 14 amino acids. V lost 8 bases and J lost 2; bases outside the gene matches: 7. Germline CDR1 reads SGHTA; CDR2 reads FQGNSA. The DNA for the CDR3 is TGTGCCAGCTGGGGACAGGAGTCCAACTATGGCTACACCTTC. Amino acids: CASWGQESNYGYTF.

CDR3 region: CATSDSTRGASGNTEAFF. Here the CDR3 DNA reads TGTGCCACCAGTGATTCCACCCGGGGGGCGTCGGGGAACACTGAAGCTTTCTTT. The rearrangement joins TRBV24-1 to TRBJ1-1, with D perhaps TRBD1 (6 bases). The germline V gene encodes CDR1 KGHDR and CDR2 SFDVKD. CDR3 length equals 18 residues. V was clipped by 2 bases and J by 1 base, with 19 bases between them.